This T cell receptor beta chain was identified during a study of blood T cell repertoires in COVID-19. Study-wide context: COVID-19 samples, acute and convalescent, were from the United States, Italy and Spain. PBMCs, B-cell-depleted T cells, or T cells provided the cDNA or gDNA that made up the material.

In the authors' methods: From reference gene primer amplification, estimates of nucleated cell counts were derived. The table came from immunoSEQ multiplex PCR; TCRdb's copy has only in-frame clones and leaves some out. That table supplies the V and J calls and clone size; D and trimming were determined from the DNA. The sample holds 400,000 to 450,000 clones, 75% to 90% seen once. This TCR was sampled from a woman in her thirties with active or convalescent COVID-19. Input material: peripheral blood.

The CDR3 region is CASSLGGSSQETQYF. As DNA, the CDR3 is TGCGCCAGCAGCTTGGGTGGCTCCAGCCAAGAGACCCAGTACTTC. The rearrangement uses TRBV5-1 and TRBJ2-5; D remains ambiguous. CDR1 and CDR2 from the germline V gene are SGHRS and YFSETQ. V lost 0 bases and J 1 base, leaving 10 bases between the germline ends. There are 15 residues in the CDR3.